The T cell receptor (beta chain) described here comes from a study of T cells after yellow fever vaccination. Broader study findings: Primary-vaccination clones mostly resurfaced post-booster (about 96% CD4, about 87% CD8). Peaking on day 5 versus 15, the secondary response was faster but weaker.

The count of this clonotype is one. The antigen is not known. The CDR3 is made up of 16 amino acids. Germline lookup yields CDR1 MNHEY and CDR2 SMNVEV (reference sequence). Trimming removed 5 bases from V and 7 bases from J; junction bases left unmatched: 13. TCRdb passed the 5' RACE reads through MiXCR, listing each CDR3 protein once. The sample yields approximately 510,000 distinct CDR3 sequences, 21% seen once. The sequence derives from a man between 18 and 35 years old who received the YFV17D yellow fever vaccine. The specimen comprised PBMCs, sampled 21 days after the first yellow fever vaccination. This chain connects TRBV27 to TRBJ2-5, with TRBD2 matching 10 bases. The CDR3 nucleotides are TGTGCCAGCAGTCCCCGGGGACTAGCGCCGCCGTGGACCCAGTACTTC. Residues: CASSPRGLAPPWTQYF.